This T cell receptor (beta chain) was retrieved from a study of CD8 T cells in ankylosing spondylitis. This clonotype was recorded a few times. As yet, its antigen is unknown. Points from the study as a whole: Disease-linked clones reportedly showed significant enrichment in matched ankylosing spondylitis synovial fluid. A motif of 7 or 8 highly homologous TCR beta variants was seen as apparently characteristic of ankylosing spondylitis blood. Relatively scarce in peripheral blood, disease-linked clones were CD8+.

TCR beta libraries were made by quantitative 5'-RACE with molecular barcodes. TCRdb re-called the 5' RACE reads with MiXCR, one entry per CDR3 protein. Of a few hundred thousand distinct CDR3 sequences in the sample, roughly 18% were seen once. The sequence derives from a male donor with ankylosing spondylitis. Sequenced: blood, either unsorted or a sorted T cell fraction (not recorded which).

The DNA of the CDR3 is TGTGCCAGCAAGGAGATGGGCAGGACGAACACTGAAGCTTTCTTT. It translates to CASKEMGRTNTEAFF. The J gene is TRBJ1-1, the V gene TRBV14; unclear D gene. Germline lookup yields CDR1 SGHDN and CDR2 FVKESK. The germline V and J ends were trimmed by 7 bases and 1 base, with 16 bases remaining between them. The CDR3 sequence is 15 residues long. The complete variable domain, with remaining parts taken from reference TRBV14 and TRBJ1-1, reads EAGVTQFPSHSVIEKGQTVTLRCDPISGHDNLYWYRRVMGKEIKFLLHFVKESKQDESGMPNNRFLAERTGGTYSTLKVQPAELEDSGVYFCASKEMGRTNTEAFFGQGTRLTVV.